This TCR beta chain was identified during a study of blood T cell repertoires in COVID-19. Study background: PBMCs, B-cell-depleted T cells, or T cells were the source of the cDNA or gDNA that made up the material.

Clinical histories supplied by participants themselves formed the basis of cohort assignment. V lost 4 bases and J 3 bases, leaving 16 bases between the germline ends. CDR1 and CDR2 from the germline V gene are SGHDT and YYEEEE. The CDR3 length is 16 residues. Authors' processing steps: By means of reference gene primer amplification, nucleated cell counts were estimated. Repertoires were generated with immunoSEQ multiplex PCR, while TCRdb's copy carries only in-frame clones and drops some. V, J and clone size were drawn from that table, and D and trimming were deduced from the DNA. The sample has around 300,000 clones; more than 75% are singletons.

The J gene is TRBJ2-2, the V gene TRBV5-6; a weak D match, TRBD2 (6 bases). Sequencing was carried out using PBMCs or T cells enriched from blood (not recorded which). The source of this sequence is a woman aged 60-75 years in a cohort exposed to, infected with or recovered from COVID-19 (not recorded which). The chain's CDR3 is CASSGAGTYDTGELFF. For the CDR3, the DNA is TGTGCCAGCAGCGGGGCCGGGACTTATGACACCGGGGAGCTGTTTTTT.